This T cell receptor (beta chain) was documented in a study of blood T cell repertoires in COVID-19. The method was immunoSEQ multiplex PCR; TCRdb's version includes in-frame clones alone and lacks a portion of them. The sample has about 180,000 clones, approximately 85% seen once; the top ten hold roughly 3.5%. V shed 0 bases and J shed 8 bases, with 21 bases lying between them. The CDR3 is 17 amino acids. CDR1 SGHTA and CDR2 FQGNSA come from the germline V gene. This clone was counted once. Sequences were obtained from peripheral blood. The chain recombines TRBV7-2 with TRBJ2-3, with a weak D call TRBD2 (5 bases). This receptor was identified in a man aged 60-69 years with acute or convalescent COVID-19. In DNA, the CDR3 is TGTGCCAGCAGCTTAGCCCCGGCCCGAGGGCCAGTGGGTACGCAGTATTTT. The encoded protein is CASSLAPARGPVGTQYF.